The 8 T cell receptor beta chains below were found in one sample sequenced in a study of T-cell memory formation after mild COVID-19. Each CDR3 protein gets one entry after TCRdb re-called the 5' RACE reads with MiXCR. This table holds tens of thousands of distinct CDR3 sequences, less than 15% found once. The specimen sequenced was PBMCs or a T cell subset sorted from them (not recorded which). These TCRs come from an adult woman who had mild COVID-19 (a few samples of this study predate the infection). Cell type and time point are not known.

The rearrangement uses TRBV6-5 and TRBJ2-3; TRBD2 agrees at 14 bases. Per the germline V gene, CDR1 is MNHEY and CDR2 is SVGAGI. V lost 4 bases to trimming and J lost 6 bases; unmatched junction nucleotides: 9. This CDR3 spans 17 amino acids. For the CDR3, the DNA is TGTGCCAGCAGTTGGACCGGGACTAGCGGGAGTCGGGATACGCAGTATTTT. Encoded protein: CASSWTGTSGSRDTQYF.

This chain uses TRBV12-3 or TRBV12-4 with TRBJ2-4; D remains ambiguous. The V end was cut by 6 bases, the J end by 0 bases, with 12 bases between. There are 15 residues in the CDR3. The DNA for the CDR3 is TGTGCCAGCAGCACTGGGGTACCAGCCAAAAACATTCAGTACTTC. It is translated as CASSTGVPAKNIQYF.

This rearrangement joins TRBV27 to TRBJ2-3; 9 bases align to TRBD2. Germline assignment: CDR1 MNHEY and CDR2 SMNVEV (reference sequence). The CDR3 runs 14 residues. Germline trimming cut 4 bases from V and 4 bases from J; bases unmatched to any gene: 3. Here the CDR3 DNA reads TGTGCCAGCAGTTCGAGACTAGCGGCAGATACGCAGTATTTT. It encodes CASSSRLAADTQYF.

The table lists this clonotype with many counts. This chain connects TRBV2 to TRBJ1-5, with D perhaps TRBD1 (6 bases). With 7 bases removed from V and 0 bases from J, the gap between germline ends came to 13 bases. CDR3 length equals 15 residues. Germline CDR1 is SNHLY and CDR2 is FYNNEI. CDR3 residues: CASTRGQNSNQPQHF. CDR3 nucleotides: TGTGCCAGCACTAGAGGACAGAATAGCAATCAGCCCCAGCATTTT.

CDR3 nucleotides: TGTGCCAGCAGCTCCGTGGGGGTCGGACCCATTGGAAACACCATATATTTT. It yields the protein CASSSVGVGPIGNTIYF. J is TRBJ1-3 and V is TRBV7-9; D perhaps matches TRBD1 (5 bases). The CDR3 is 17 residues long. CDR1 and CDR2 from the germline V gene are SEHNR and FQNEAQ (reference sequence). Trimming cost V 4 bases and J 3 bases, with 19 bases left between them.

This clonotype was observed a few times. For the CDR3, the DNA is TGTGCCAGCAGCGTAGGAGGGCAGGGGTCCGGGGAGCTGTTTTTT. This gives the protein CASSVGGQGSGELFF. The chain combines TRBV9 with TRBJ2-2; possibly TRBD1 for D (6 bases). The CDR3 is 15 amino acids. Germline V gene sequence: CDR1 SGDLS, CDR2 YYNGEE. V was cut by 0 bases and J by 6 bases, with 12 bases left in between.

The V and J genes are TRBV12-5 and TRBJ2-1, with 9 bases aligning to TRBD1. V shed 3 bases, J shed 2 bases, and the junction held 11 bases outside the gene matches. The length of the CDR3 is 18 residues. Germline CDR1 is LGHNT and CDR2 is FRNRAP. The CDR3 bases are TGTGCTAGTGGTTTTAGCCTGGGCCGGGACAGGGCCTACAATGAGCAGTTCTTC. Its translation: CASGFSLGRDRAYNEQFF.

The gene calls are TRBV4-3 and TRBJ2-1; D gene ambiguous. This CDR3 has 17 amino acids. CDR1 is LGHNA, CDR2 YSLEER, per germline. V dropped 0 bases and J dropped 0 bases, with 12 bases sitting between them. The CDR3 region has the DNA TGCGCCAGCAGCCAAGATGAGGCGGAGAGCTCCTACAATGAGCAGTTCTTC. It translates to CASSQDEAESSYNEQFF.